This T cell receptor (beta chain) was observed in a study of CD8 T cells in ankylosing spondylitis. Findings and caveats of the study: Prior work had noted some motif variants in reactive arthritis blood and synovial fluid. One TCR beta motif, made up of roughly 8 highly homologous variants, appeared characteristic of ankylosing spondylitis blood. Within matched ankylosing spondylitis synovial fluid, disease-linked clones were reportedly significantly enriched.

Each TCR beta library was made by quantitative 5'-RACE that incorporated molecular barcodes. One entry per CDR3 protein results from TCRdb running MiXCR on the 5' RACE reads. Among 200,000 to 250,000 distinct CDR3 sequences listed, around 24% were seen once. CDR3 size: 13 residues. V lost 0 bases to trimming and J lost 3 bases, with 7 bases between them. CDR1 and CDR2 from the germline V gene are SGDLS and YYNGEE. This clonotype was recorded at least ten times. Antigen unknown. The sample taken for sequencing was blood, either unsorted or a sorted T cell fraction (not recorded which). The genes are TRBV9 and TRBJ2-7; D is uncertain. The TCR originated in a male donor with ankylosing spondylitis or in good health (not recorded which). CDR3 nucleotide sequence: TGTGCCAGCAGCGTAGGACGGAACTACGAGCAGTACTTC. Its protein product is CASSVGRNYEQYF.